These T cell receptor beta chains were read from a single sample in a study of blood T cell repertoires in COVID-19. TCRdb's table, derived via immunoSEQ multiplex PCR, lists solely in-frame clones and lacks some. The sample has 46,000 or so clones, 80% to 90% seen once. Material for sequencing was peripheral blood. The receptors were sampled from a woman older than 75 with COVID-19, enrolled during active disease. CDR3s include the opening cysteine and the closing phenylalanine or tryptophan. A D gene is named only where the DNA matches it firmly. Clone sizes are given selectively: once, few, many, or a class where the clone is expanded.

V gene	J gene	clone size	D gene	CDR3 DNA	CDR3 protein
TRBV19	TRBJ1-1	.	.	TGTGCCAGTAGTACCGGCGGCCCTGAAGCTTTCTTT	CASSTGGPEAFF
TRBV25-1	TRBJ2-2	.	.	TGTGCCAGCAGCCGGGACTTCACCGGGGAGCTGTTTTTT	CASSRDFTGELFF
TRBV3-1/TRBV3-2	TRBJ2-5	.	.	TGTGCCAGCAGCCTACGGACTACCCAAGAGACCCAGTACTTC	CASSLRTTQETQYF
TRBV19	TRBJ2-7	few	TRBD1	TGTGCCAGTAGTATTTTCTCGGGACAGACCTACGAGCAGTACTTC	CASSIFSGQTYEQYF
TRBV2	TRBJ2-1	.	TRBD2	TGTGCCAGCAGTAGACTAGCGGGGGCCTCCTACAATGAGCAGTTCTTC	CASSRLAGASYNEQFF
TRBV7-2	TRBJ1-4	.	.	TGTGCCAGCAGCAACACGAAAGCGGCTAATGAAAAACTGTTTTTT	CASSNTKAANEKLFF
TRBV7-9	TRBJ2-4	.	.	TGTGCCAGCAGCTCCACCTGGAGGGGGCGTGAGGACATTCAGTACTTC	CASSSTWRGREDIQYF
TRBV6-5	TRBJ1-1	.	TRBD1	TGTGCCAGCAGCTACTTGGGACAAGGGGGCTCGGCTGAAGCTTTCTTT	CASSYLGQGGSAEAFF
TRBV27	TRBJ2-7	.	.	TGTGCCAGCAGCCTAGACCTCTACGCCTACGAGCAGTACTTC	CASSLDLYAYEQYF
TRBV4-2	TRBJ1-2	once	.	TGTGCCAGCAGCCAAGCTGGCCCAGGGAGGTGGAGTGGCTACACCTTC	CASSQAGPGRWSGYTF
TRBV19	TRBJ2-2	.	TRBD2	TGTGCCAGCCGGTACGAACACTCCGGGACTAGGAACACCGGGGAGCTGTTTTTT	CASRYEHSGTRNTGELFF
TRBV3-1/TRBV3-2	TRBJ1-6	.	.	TGTGCCAGCAGCAAGAGGGTGTCCTATAATTCACCCCTCCACTTT	CASSKRVSYNSPLHF
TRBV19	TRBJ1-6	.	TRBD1	TGTGCCAGTAGTGATCCGGGACAGGGTAATTCACCCCTCCACTTT	CASSDPGQGNSPLHF
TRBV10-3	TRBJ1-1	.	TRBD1	TGTGCCATCAGTGAATGGACAGGGAGGGGCACTGAAGCTTTCTTT	CAISEWTGRGTEAFF
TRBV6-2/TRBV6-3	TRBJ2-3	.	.	TGTGCCAGCAGTTACGTATTCGGTACGCAGTATTTT	CASSYVFGTQYF
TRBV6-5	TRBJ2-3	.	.	TGTGCCAGCGCGTCCCGCAGGGGGGCGACAGATACGCAGTATTTT	CASASRRGATDTQYF
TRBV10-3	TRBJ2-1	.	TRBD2	TGTGCCATCAGAGACCCTTCGGGCGGGAGCTCCTACAATGAGCAGTTCTTC	CAIRDPSGGSSYNEQFF
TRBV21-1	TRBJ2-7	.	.	TGTGCCAGCAGCAAACTAGGCCCTTGGGTCAGCAAGACGGGCGAGCAGTACTTC	CASSKLGPWVSKTGEQYF
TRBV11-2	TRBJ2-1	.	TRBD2	TGTGCCAGCAGCTCGGTCCGGACTAGCGGGGTGACTGGGTTCTTC	CASSSVRTSGVTGFF
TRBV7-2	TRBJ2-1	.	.	TGTGCCAGCAGTCTCTACGGGGGGACATCCTACAATGAGCAGTTCTTC	CASSLYGGTSYNEQFF
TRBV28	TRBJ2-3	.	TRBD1	TGTGCCAGCAGCCGGGACAGCAATTCAGATACGCAGTATTTT	CASSRDSNSDTQYF
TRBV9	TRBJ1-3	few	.	TGTGCCAGCAGCGCGGGGGGGGGCGCTGGAAACACCATATATTTT	CASSAGGGAGNTIYF
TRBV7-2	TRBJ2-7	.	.	TGTGCCAGCAGCTCCCCCCCCGAGGGCTCCTACGAGCAGTACTTC	CASSSPPEGSYEQYF
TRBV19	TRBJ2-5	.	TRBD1	TGTGCCAGTAGCGGACAGGGGGCGGGCACCCAGTACTTC	CASSGQGAGTQYF
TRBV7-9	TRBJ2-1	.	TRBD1	TGTGCCAGCAGCTTAGCCCACAGGGGGGTTAATAAGGGTGAGCAGTTCTTC	CASSLAHRGVNKGEQFF
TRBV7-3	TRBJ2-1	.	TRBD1	TGTGCCAGCAGCCCACCGGGACAGGGTATCGATGAGCAGTTCTTC	CASSPPGQGIDEQFF
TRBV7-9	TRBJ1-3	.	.	TGTGCCAGCAGCTTAGTTGGCAGTGGAAACACCATATATTTT	CASSLVGSGNTIYF
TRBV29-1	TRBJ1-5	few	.	TGCAGCGTTGATGGGGGGGCAGGTCAGCCCCAGCATTTT	CSVDGGAGQPQHF
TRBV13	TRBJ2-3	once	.	TGTGCCAGCAGCTTCGGCCCGACACCCGCTAGCACAGATACGCAGTATTTT	CASSFGPTPASTDTQYF
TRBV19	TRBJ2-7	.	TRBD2	TGTGCCAGTAGCCAACTAGCGGGAGGTCATCAGTACTTC	CASSQLAGGHQYF
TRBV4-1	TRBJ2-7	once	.	TGCGCCAGCAGCCAAGCCGCCGCAGGGTCCTACGAGCAGTACTTC	CASSQAAAGSYEQYF
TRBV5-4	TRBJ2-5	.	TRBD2	TGTGCCAGCAGCACTCTAGCGGGGGGCGAAAAAGAGACCCAGTACTTC	CASSTLAGGEKETQYF
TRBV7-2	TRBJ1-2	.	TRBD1	TGTGCCAGCAGCTTAGTAGTGAGGAGGGGGCGCTCCAATGGCTACACCTTC	CASSLVVRRGRSNGYTF
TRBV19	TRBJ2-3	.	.	TGTGCCAGTAGTATGGGACAAAGGGATACGCAGTATTTT	CASSMGQRDTQYF
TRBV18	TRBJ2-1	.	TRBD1	TGTGCCAGCTCACGCTACCCCGGGACAGGGGGCGTTAATGAGCAGTTCTTC	CASSRYPGTGGVNEQFF
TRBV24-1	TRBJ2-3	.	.	TGTGCCACCAGTGACCCCGTCACCGGGACACTTAGCACAGATACGCAGTATTTT	CATSDPVTGTLSTDTQYF
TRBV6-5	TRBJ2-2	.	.	TGTGCCAGCAGTCCCGGGACTCACAACACCGGGGAGCTGTTTTTT	CASSPGTHNTGELFF
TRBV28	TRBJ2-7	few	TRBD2	TGTGCCAGCAGTTTATTGCACGGGGGGAACGAGCAGTACTTC	CASSLLHGGNEQYF
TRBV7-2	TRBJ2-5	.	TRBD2	TGTGCCAGCAGCTACCGGGGAAGGAGCGGGAGGTGGGGCCAAGAGACCCAGTACTTC	CASSYRGRSGRWGQETQYF
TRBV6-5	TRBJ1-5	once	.	TGTGCCAGCAGTAGTGGAGGGGCCTGGGGGGCCCAGCATTTT	CASSSGGAWGAQHF
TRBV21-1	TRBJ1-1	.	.	TGTGCCACCCTCGGGACAGGGAACACTGAAGCTTTCTTT	CATLGTGNTEAFF
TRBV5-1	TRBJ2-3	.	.	TGCGCCAGCAGCTCCCTCCCCACAGATACGCAGTATTTT	CASSSLPTDTQYF
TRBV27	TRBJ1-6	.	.	TGTGCCAGCAGTTTATCACGGGAGCCCTATAATTCACCCCTCCACTTT	CASSLSREPYNSPLHF
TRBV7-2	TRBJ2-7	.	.	TGTGCCAGCAGCTTAGGGGCGGACATCACCTACGAGCAGTACTTC	CASSLGADITYEQYF
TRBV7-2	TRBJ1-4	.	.	TGTGCCAGCAGCTTAGGGTGGAGAAATGAAAAACTGTTTTTT	CASSLGWRNEKLFF
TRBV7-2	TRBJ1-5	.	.	TGTGCCAGCAGCTTAGGTTCCGGGAATCAGCCCCAGCATTTT	CASSLGSGNQPQHF
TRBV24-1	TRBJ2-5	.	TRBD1	TGTGCCACCAGTTCCTGGACAGGGGGCGAAGAGACCCAGTACTTC	CATSSWTGGEETQYF
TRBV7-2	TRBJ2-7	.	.	TGTGCCAGCAGTCAGGACAGATGGGTCTACGAGCAGTACTTC	CASSQDRWVYEQYF
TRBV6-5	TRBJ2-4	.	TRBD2	TGTGCCAGCAGTTACTCGCGGGGGGCGGACAAAAACATTCAGTACTTC	CASSYSRGADKNIQYF
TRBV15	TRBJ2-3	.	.	TGTGCCACCAGGATGAGGGAGGGCACAGATACGCAGTATTTT	CATRMREGTDTQYF
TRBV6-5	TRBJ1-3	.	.	TGTGCCAGCAGTTATCCAGGGGCGGGAAACACCATATATTTT	CASSYPGAGNTIYF
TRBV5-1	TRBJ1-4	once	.	TGCGCCAGCAGTACCCGGGAGGGTAATCGGGAAAAACTGTTTTTT	CASSTREGNREKLFF
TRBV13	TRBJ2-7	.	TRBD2	TGTGCCAGCAGCCAAAGACTAGCGGGATCCTACGAGCAGTACTTC	CASSQRLAGSYEQYF
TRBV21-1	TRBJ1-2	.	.	TGTGCCAGCAGCAAAGAGGGCAGGGGGCCGGGAGGCTACACCTTC	CASSKEGRGPGGYTF